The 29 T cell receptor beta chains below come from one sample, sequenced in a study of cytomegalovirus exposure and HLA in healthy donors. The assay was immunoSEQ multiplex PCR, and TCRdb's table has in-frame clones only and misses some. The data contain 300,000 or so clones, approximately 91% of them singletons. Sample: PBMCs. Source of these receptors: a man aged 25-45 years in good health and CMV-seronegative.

CDR3 region: CASSGGYGQSPQETQYF. The CDR3, as DNA: TGTGCCAGCAGTGGAGGGTATGGACAGTCCCCTCAAGAGACCCAGTACTTC. The chain uses TRBV2 and TRBJ2-5, with a possible D match to TRBD1 (6 bases). Between the trimmed V and J ends, which lost 4 bases and 2 bases, there was a span of 20 bases. Looked up from germline, CDR1 is SNHLY and CDR2 is FYNNEI. The CDR3 consists of 17 residues.

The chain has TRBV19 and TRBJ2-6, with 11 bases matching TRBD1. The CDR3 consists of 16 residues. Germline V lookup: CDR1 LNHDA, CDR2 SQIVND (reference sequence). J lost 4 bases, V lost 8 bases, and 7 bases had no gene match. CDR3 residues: CASRTGGASGANVLTF. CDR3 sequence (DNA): TGTGCCAGTCGGACAGGGGGCGCGTCAGGGGCCAACGTCCTGACTTTC.

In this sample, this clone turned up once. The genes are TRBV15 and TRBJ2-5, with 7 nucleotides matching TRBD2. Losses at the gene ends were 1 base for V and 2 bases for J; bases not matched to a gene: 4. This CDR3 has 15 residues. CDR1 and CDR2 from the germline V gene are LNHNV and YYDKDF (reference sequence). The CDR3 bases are TGTGCCACCAGCAGAGGGATGGGGGGGCAAGAGACCCAGTACTTC. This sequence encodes CATSRGMGGQETQYF.

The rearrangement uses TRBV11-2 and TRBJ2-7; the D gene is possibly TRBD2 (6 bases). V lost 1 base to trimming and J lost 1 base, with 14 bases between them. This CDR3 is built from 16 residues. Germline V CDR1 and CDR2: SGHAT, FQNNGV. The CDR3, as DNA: TGTGCCAGCAGCTTAGTCGCCCGGGACTTTTCCTACGAGCAGTACTTC. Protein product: CASSLVARDFSYEQYF.

The CDR3, as DNA: TGTGCCAGCAGTTATGACAGGGGAAACTACGAGCAGTACTTC. The encoded protein is CASSYDRGNYEQYF. J is TRBJ2-7 and V is TRBV6-6; TRBD1 matches 8 bases. Germline CDR1 is MNHNY and CDR2 is SVGAGI (reference sequence). The CDR3 is 14 residues long. The V and J ends lost 3 bases and 3 bases, in that order; junction bases with no gene match: 4.

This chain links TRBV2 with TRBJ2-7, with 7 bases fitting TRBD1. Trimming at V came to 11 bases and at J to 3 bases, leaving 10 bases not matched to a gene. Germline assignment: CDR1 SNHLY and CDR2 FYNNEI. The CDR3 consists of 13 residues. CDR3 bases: TGTGCCTGCCTATTGACAGGGATCTACGAGCAGTACTTC. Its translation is CACLLTGIYEQYF.

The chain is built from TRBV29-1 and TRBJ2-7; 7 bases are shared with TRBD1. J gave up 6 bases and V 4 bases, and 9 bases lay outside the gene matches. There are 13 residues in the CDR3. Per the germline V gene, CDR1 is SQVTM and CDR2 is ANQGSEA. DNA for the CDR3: TGCAGCGTTGGGACAGGAGGTATAGGCGAGCAGTACTTC. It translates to CSVGTGGIGEQYF.

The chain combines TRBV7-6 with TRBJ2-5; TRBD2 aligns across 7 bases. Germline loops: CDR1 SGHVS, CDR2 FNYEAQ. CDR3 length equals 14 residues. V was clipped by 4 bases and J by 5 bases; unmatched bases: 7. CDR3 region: CASSYGLEGETQYF. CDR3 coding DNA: TGTGCCAGCAGCTACGGACTAGAAGGGGAGACCCAGTACTTC.

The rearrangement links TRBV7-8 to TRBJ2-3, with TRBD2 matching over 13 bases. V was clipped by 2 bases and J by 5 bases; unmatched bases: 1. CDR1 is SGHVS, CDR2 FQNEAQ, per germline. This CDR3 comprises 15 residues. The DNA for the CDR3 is TGTGCCAGCAGCTTAAGGACTAGCGGGGGAGATACGCAGTATTTT. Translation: CASSLRTSGGDTQYF.

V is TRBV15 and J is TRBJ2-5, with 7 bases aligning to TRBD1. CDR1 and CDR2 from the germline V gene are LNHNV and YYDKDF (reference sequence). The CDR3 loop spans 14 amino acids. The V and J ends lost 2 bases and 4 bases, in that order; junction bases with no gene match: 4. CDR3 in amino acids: CATSRQGVRETQYF. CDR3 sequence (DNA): TGTGCCACCAGCAGACAGGGGGTTCGAGAGACCCAGTACTTC. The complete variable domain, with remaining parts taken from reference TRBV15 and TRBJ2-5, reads DAMVIQNPRYQVTQFGKPVTLSCSQTLNHNVMYWYQQKSSQAPKLLFHYYDKDFNNEADTPDNFQSRRPNTSFCFLDIRSPGLGDTAMYLCATSRQGVRETQYFGPGTRLLVL.

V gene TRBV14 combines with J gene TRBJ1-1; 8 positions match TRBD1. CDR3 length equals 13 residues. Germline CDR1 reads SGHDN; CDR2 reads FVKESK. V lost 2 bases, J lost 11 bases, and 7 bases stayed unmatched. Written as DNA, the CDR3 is TGTGCCAGCAGCCAATCCGGGACAGGAACGGCTTTCTTT. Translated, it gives CASSQSGTGTAFF.

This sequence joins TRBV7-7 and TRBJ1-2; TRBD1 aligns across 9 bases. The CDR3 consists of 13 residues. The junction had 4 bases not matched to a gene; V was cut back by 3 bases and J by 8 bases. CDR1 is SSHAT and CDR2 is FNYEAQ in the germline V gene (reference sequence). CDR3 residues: CASSFRTGEGYTF. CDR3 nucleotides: TGTGCCAGCAGCTTCCGGACAGGGGAGGGCTACACCTTC. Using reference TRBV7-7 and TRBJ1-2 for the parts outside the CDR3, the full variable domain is GAGVSQSPRYKVTKRGQDVTLRCDPISSHATLYWYQQALGQGPEFLTYFNYEAQPDKSGLPSDRFSAERPEGSISTLTIQRTEQRDSAMYRCASSFRTGEGYTFGSGTRLTVV.

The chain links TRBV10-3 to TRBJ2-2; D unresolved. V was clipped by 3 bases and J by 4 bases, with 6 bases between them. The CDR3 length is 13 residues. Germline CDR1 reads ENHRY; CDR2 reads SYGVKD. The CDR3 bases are TGTGCCATCAGTGAACAGTTCACCGGGGAGCTGTTTTTT. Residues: CAISEQFTGELFF.

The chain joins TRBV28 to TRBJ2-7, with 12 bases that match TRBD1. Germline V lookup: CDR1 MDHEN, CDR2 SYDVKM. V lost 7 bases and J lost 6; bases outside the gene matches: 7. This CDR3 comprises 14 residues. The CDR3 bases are TGTGCCAGCATCGCCCCGGGACAGGGGGCCGAGCAGTACTTC. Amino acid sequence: CASIAPGQGAEQYF.

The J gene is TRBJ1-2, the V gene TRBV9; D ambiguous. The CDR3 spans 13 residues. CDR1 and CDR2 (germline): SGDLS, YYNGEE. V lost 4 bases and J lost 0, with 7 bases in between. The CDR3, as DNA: TGTGCCAGCAGCCAAACAGCTAACTATGGCTACACCTTC. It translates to CASSQTANYGYTF.

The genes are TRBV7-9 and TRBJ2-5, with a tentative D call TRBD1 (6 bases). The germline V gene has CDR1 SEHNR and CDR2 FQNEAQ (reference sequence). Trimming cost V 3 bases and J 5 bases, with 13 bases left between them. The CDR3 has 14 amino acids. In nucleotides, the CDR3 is TGTGCCAGCAGCTTTACAGGGCTAGGGGAGACCCAGTACTTC. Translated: CASSFTGLGETQYF. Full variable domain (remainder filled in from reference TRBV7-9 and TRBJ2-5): DTGVSQNPRHKITKRGQNVTFRCDPISEHNRLYWYRQTLGQGPEFLTYFQNEAQLEKSRLLSDRFSAERPKGSFSTLEIQRTEQGDSAMYLCASSFTGLGETQYFGPGTRLLVL.

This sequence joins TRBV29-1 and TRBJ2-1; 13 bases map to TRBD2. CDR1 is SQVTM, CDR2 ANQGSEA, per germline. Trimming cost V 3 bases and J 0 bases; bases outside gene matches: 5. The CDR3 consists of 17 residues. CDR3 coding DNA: TGCAGCGTTGAGATACTAGCGGGGGGGCCCTCCTACAATGAGCAGTTCTTC. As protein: CSVEILAGGPSYNEQFF.

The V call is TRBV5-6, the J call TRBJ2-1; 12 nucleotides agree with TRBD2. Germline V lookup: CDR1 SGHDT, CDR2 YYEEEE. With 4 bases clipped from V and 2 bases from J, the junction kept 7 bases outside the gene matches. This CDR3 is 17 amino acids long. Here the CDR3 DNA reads TGTGCCAGCAGCCCCTGGGCTAGCGGGGGGGCCTACAATGAGCAGTTCTTC. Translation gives CASSPWASGGAYNEQFF.

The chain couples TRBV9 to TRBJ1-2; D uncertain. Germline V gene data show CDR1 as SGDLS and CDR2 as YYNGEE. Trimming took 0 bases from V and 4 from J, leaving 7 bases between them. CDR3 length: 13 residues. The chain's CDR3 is CASSVASVYGYTF. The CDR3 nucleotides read TGTGCCAGCAGCGTAGCCTCAGTCTATGGCTACACCTTC.

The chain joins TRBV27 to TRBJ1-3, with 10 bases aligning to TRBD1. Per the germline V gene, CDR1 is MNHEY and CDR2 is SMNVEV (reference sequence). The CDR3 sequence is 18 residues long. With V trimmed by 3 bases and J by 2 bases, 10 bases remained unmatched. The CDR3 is CASSFSGRGTGAGNTIYF. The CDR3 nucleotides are TGTGCCAGCAGTTTTAGTGGAAGGGGGACAGGGGCTGGAAACACCATATATTTT.

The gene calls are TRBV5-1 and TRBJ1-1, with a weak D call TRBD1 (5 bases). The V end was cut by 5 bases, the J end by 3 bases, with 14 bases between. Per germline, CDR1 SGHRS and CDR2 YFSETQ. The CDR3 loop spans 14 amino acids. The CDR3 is CASRPPGDYTEAFF. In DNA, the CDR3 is TGCGCCAGCAGGCCGCCGGGGGATTACACTGAAGCTTTCTTT.

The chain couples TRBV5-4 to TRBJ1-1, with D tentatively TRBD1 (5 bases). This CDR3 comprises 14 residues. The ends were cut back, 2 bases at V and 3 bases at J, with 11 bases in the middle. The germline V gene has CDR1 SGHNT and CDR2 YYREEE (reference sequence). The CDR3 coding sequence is TGTGCCAGCAGCTTTGGGACGGGGGACACTGAAGCTTTCTTT. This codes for CASSFGTGDTEAFF.

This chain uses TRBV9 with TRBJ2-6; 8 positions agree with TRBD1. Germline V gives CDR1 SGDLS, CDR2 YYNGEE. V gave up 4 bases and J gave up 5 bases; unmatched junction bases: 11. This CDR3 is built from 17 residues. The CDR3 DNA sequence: TGTGCCAGCAGCCCGTCCCGGGACAGGAGCTGGGCCAACGTCCTGACTTTC. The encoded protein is CASSPSRDRSWANVLTF.

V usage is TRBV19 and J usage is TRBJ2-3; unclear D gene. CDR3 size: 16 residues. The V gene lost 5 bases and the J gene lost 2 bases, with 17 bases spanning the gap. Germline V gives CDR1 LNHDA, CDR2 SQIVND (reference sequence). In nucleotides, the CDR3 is TGTGCCAGTAGTTTGTTCTCACAGAGCTTCACAGATACGCAGTATTTT. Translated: CASSLFSQSFTDTQYF.

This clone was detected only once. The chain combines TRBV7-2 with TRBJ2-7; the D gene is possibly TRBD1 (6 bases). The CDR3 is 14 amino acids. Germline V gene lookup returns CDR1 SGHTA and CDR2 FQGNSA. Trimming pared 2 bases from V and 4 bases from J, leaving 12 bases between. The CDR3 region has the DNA TGTGCCAGCAGCTTAACGGGACATTCTTACGAGCAGTACTTC. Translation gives CASSLTGHSYEQYF.

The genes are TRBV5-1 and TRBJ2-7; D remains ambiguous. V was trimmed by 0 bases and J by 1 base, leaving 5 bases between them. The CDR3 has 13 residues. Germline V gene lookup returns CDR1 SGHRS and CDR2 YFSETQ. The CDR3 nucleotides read TGCGCCAGCAGCTTGGACGAGTCCTACGAGCAGTACTTC. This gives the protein CASSLDESYEQYF.

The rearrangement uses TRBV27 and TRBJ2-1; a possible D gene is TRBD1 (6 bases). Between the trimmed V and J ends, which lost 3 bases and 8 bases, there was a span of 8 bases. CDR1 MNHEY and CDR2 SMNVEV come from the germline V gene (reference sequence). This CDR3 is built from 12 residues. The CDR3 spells CASSFAGDEQFF. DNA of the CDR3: TGTGCCAGCAGTTTCGCAGGGGATGAGCAGTTCTTC.

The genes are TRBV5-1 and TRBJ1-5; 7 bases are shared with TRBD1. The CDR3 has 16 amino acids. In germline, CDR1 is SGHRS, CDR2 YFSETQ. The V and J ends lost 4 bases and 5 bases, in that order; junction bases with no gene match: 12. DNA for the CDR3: TGCGCCAGCAGCCCCGGGACAGCCAACCTCCATCAGCCCCAGCATTTT. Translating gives CASSPGTANLHQPQHF.

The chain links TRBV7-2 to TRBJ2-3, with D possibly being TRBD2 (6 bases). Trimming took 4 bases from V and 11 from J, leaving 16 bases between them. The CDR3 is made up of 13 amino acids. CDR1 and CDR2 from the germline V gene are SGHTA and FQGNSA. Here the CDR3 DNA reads TGTGCCAGCAGCTCCGAGGAGGGGCCAAGGCAGTATTTT. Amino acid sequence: CASSSEEGPRQYF.